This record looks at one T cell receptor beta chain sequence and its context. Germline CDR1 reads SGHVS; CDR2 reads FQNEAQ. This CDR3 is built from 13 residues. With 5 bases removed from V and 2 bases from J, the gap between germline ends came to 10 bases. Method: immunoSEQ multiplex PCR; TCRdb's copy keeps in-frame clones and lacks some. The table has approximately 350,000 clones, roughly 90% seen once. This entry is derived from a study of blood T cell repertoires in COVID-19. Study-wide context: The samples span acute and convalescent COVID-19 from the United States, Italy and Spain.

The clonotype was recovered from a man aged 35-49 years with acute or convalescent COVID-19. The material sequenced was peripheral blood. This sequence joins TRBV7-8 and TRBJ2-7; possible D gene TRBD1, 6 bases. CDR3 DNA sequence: TGTGCCAGCAGCCCTCACAGGGCCTACGAGCAGTACTTC. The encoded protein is CASSPHRAYEQYF.